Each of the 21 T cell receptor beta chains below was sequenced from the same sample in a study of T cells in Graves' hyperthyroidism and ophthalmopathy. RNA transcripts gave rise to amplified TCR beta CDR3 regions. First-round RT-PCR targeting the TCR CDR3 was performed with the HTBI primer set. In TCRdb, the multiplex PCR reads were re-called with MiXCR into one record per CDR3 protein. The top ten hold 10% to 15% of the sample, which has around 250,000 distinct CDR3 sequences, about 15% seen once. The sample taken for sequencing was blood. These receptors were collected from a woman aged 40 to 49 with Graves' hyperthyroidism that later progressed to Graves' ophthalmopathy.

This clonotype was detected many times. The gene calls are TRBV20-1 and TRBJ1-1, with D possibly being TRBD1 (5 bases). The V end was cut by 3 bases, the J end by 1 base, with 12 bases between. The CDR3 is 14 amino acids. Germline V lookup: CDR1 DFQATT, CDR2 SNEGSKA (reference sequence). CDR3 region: CSASPGRGNTEAFF. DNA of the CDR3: TGCAGTGCTAGCCCGGGACGGGGGAACACTGAAGCTTTCTTT.

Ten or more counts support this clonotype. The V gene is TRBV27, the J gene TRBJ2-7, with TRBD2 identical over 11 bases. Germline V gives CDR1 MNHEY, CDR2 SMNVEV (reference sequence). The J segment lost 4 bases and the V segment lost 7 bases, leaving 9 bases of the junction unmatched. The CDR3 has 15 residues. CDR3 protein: CASTLVAGGFYEQYF. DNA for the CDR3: TGTGCCAGCACACTGGTAGCGGGAGGGTTTTACGAGCAGTACTTC.

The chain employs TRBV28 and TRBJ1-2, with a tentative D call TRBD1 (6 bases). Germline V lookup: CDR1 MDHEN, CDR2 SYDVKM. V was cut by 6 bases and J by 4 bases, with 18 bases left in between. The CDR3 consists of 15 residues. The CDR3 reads CASRNPGQKTYGYTF. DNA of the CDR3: TGTGCCAGCAGAAATCCGGGACAAAAAACCTATGGCTACACCTTC.

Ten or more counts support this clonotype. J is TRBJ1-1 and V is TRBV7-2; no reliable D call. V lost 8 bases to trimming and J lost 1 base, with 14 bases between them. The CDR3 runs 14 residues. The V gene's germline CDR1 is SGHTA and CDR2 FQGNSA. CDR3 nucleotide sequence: TGTGCCAGCTCACTTTGGGCAGCGAACACTGAAGCTTTCTTT. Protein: CASSLWAANTEAFF.

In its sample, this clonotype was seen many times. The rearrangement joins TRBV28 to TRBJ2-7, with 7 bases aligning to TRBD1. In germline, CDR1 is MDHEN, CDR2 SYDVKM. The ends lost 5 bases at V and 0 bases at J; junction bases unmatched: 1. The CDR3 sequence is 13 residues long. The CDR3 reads CASSRDSSYEQYF. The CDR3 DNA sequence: TGTGCCAGCAGTCGGGACAGCTCCTACGAGCAGTACTTC.

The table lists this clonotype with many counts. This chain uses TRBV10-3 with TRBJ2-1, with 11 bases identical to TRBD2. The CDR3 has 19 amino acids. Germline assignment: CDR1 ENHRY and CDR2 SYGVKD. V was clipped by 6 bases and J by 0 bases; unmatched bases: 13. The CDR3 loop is CAIRTIAGGLTSSYNEQFF. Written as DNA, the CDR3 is TGTGCCATCAGAACGATAGCGGGAGGGCTAACCAGCTCCTACAATGAGCAGTTCTTC.

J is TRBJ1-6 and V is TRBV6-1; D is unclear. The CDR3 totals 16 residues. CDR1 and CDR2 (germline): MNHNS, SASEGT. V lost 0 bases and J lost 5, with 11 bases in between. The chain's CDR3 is CASSEALLGHNSPLHF. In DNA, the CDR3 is TGTGCCAGCAGTGAAGCGCTTCTGGGCCATAATTCACCCCTCCACTTT.

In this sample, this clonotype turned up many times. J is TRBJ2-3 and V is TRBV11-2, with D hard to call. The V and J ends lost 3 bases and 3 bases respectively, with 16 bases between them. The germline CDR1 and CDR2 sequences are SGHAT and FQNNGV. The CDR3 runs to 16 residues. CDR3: CASSLTASGNTDTQYF. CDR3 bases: TGTGCCAGCAGCTTGACGGCTAGTGGGAATACAGATACGCAGTATTTT.

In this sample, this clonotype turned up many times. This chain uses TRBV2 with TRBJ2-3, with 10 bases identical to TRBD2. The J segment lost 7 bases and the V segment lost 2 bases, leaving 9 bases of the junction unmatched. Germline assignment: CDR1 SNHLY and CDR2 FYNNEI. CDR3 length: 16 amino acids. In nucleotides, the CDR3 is TGTGCCAGCAGTGAATTTCTAGCGGGAGTGTCCTATACGCAGTATTTT. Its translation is CASSEFLAGVSYTQYF.

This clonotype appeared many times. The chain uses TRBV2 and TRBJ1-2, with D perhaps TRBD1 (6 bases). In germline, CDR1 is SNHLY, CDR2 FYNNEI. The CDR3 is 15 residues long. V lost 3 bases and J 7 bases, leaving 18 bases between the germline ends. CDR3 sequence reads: CASSDLGGAQGGYTF. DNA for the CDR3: TGTGCCAGCAGTGACCTAGGGGGGGCCCAAGGTGGCTACACCTTC.

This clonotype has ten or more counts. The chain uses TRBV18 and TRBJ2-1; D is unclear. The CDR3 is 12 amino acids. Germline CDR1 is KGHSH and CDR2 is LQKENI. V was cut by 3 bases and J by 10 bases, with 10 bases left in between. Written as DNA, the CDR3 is TGTGCCAGCTCACCGAGTTGGAAGGAGCAGTTCTTC. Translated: CASSPSWKEQFF.

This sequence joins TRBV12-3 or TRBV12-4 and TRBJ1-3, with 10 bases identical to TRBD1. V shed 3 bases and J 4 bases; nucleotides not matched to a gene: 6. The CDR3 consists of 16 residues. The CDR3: CASSFATGGRGNTIYF. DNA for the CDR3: TGTGCCAGCAGTTTCGCGACAGGGGGCCGAGGAAACACCATATATTTT.

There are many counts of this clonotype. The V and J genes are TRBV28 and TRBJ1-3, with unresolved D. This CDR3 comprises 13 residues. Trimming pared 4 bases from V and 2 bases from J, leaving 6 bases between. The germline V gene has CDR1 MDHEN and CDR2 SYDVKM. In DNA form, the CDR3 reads TGTGCCAGCAGTTCTCCGACTGGAAACACCATATATTTT. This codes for CASSSPTGNTIYF.

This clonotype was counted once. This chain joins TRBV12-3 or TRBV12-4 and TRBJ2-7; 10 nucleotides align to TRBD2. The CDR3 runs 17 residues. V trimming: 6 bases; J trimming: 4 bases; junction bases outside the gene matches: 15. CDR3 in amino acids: CASSRPSGRSVWYEQYF. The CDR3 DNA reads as TGTGCCAGCAGCCGACCTAGCGGGAGATCTGTGTGGTACGAGCAGTACTTC.

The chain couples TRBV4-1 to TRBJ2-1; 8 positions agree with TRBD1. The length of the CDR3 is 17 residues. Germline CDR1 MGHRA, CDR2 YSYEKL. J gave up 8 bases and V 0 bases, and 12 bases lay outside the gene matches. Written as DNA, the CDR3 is TGCGCCAGCAGCCAAGATCTGCAGGGGGCGTTTTCCTATGAGCAGTTCTTC. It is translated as CASSQDLQGAFSYEQFF.

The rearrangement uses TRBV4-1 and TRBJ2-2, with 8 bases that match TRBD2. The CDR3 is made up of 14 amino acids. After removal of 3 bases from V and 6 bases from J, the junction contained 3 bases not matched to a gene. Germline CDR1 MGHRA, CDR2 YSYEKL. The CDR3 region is CASSQLLAAGELFF. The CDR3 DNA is TGCGCCAGCAGCCAGCTACTAGCGGCCGGGGAGCTGTTTTTT.

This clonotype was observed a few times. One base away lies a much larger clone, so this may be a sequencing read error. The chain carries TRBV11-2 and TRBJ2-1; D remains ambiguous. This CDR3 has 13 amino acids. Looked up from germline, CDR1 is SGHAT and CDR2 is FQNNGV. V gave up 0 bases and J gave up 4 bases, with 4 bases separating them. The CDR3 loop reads CASSLEHYNEQFF. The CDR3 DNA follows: TGTGCCAGCAGCTTAGAACATTACAATGAGCAGTTCTTC. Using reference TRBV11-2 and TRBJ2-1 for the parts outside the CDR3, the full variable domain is EAGVAQSPRYKIIEKRQSVAFWCNPISGHATLYWYQQILGQGPKLLIQFQNNGVVDDSQLPKDRFSAERLKGVDSTLKIQPAKLEDSAVYLCASSLEHYNEQFFGPGTRLTVL.

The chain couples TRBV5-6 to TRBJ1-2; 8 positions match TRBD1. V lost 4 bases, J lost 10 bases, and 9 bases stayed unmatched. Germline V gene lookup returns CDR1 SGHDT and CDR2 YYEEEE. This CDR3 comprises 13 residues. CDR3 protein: CASSQGTGRDYTF. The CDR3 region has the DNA TGTGCCAGCAGCCAAGGGACAGGCCGGGACTACACCTTC.

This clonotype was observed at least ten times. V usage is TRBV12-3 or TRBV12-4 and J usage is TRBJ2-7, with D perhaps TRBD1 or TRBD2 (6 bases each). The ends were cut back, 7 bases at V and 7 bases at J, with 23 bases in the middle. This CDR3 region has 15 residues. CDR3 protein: CASTEGGLGFEEQYF. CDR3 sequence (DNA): TGTGCCAGCACCGAGGGGGGTCTCGGCTTTGAGGAGCAGTACTTC.

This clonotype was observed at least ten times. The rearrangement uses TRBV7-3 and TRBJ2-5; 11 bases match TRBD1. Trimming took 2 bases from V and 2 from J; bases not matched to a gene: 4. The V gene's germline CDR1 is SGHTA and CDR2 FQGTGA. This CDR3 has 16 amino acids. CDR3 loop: CASSLGTGGPQETQYF. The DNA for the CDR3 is TGTGCCAGCAGCTTAGGGACAGGGGGACCTCAAGAGACCCAGTACTTC.

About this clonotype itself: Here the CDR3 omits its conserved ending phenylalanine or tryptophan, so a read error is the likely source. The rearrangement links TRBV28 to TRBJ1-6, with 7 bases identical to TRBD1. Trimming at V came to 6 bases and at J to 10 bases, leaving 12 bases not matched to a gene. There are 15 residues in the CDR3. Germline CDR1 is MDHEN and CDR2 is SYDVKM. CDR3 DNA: TGTGCCAGCAGGGTCCTAGAGGGGGCAAGGTCACCCCTCCACCTT. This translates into CASRVLEGARSPLHL.